What follows are 20 T cell receptor beta chains derived from one specimen sequenced in a study of shared clonotypes between healthy human individuals. Profiling relied on immunoSEQ multiplex PCR, and the TCRdb table lists in-frame clones only, not all of them. The data hold 2,500,000 or so clones, with roughly 90% observed a single time. The sample taken for sequencing was naive CD4+ T cells from PBMCs. Subset meaning: CD45RA+ positively selected. All receptors derive from a man aged 18 to 30 in good health. Some clones in this sample may be carry-over from other donors' samples.

The chain employs TRBV19 and TRBJ2-7; 10 positions agree with TRBD2. In germline, CDR1 is LNHDA, CDR2 SQIVND (reference sequence). After removal of 5 bases from V and 6 bases from J, the junction contained 19 bases not matched to a gene. The CDR3 contains 18 residues. Written as DNA, the CDR3 is TGTGCCAGTAGTCCCCAAGATTCATTTCTAGCGGGAGATCGCGAGCAGTACTTC. Encoded protein: CASSPQDSFLAGDREQYF.

The rearrangement uses TRBV4-1 and TRBJ2-3, with D uncertain. CDR3 length: 15 residues. V dropped 4 bases and J dropped 2 bases, with 13 bases sitting between them. Germline V lookup: CDR1 MGHRA, CDR2 YSYEKL. The CDR3 nucleotides are TGCGCCAGCAGCCTCCTGCCTAGATTCACAGATACGCAGTATTTT. It specifies CASSLLPRFTDTQYF.

V gene TRBV9 combines with J gene TRBJ1-1; 8 bases fit TRBD1. This CDR3 comprises 17 residues. Per the germline V gene, CDR1 is SGDLS and CDR2 is YYNGEE. With V trimmed by 0 bases and J by 4 bases, 11 bases remained unmatched. The CDR3 sequence: CASSVGQGIRQGTEAFF. The CDR3, as DNA: TGTGCCAGCAGCGTAGGACAGGGGATTCGTCAGGGCACTGAAGCTTTCTTT.

This clone was seen once. This chain uses TRBV9 with TRBJ2-5, with 13 bases fitting TRBD2. Germline assignment: CDR1 SGDLS and CDR2 YYNGEE. The trim removed 5 bases at V and 2 bases at J, leaving 9 bases unmatched. This CDR3 has 17 amino acids. This CDR3 reads CASSLLAGGAWQETQYF. CDR3 coding DNA: TGTGCCAGCAGTTTACTAGCGGGAGGGGCGTGGCAAGAGACCCAGTACTTC.

The V gene is TRBV28, the J gene TRBJ2-7; 10 positions agree with TRBD2. CDR1 is MDHEN, CDR2 SYDVKM, per germline. The CDR3 covers 14 residues. Trimming took 5 bases from V and 6 from J; bases not matched to a gene: 7. CDR3 in amino acids: CASSGAGGVTEQYF. CDR3 nucleotides: TGTGCCAGCAGTGGAGCGGGAGGGGTTACCGAGCAGTACTTC.

V and J are TRBV10-3 and TRBJ2-3, with D uncertain. The germline V gene encodes CDR1 ENHRY and CDR2 SYGVKD. V gave up 3 bases and J gave up 6 bases, with 16 bases separating them. The CDR3 sequence is 15 residues long. The CDR3 region is CAISDSNGPSDTQYF. As DNA, the CDR3 is TGTGCCATCAGTGACAGTAACGGTCCCTCGGATACGCAGTATTTT.

V usage is TRBV7-9 and J usage is TRBJ2-7; 7 bases match TRBD2. The V gene's germline CDR1 is SEHNR and CDR2 FQNEAQ (reference sequence). After removal of 1 base from V and 7 bases from J, the junction contained 19 bases not matched to a gene. This CDR3 is 18 amino acids long. The CDR3 here is CASSLGGIGGRASREQYF. The CDR3 DNA sequence: TGTGCCAGCAGCTTAGGAGGGATCGGAGGGAGGGCCTCGCGAGAGCAGTACTTC.

On this clone itself: This same CDR3 is encoded by further DNA sequences in the sample. The chain uses TRBV25-1 and TRBJ1-3, with unresolved D. CDR3 length equals 14 residues. CDR1 is MGHDK, CDR2 SYGVNS, per germline. V was clipped by 1 base and J by 0 bases, with 4 bases between them. DNA of the CDR3: TGTGCCAGCAGTGAATCAGGCTCTGGAAACACCATATATTTT. This sequence encodes CASSESGSGNTIYF.

V gene TRBV7-2 combines with J gene TRBJ1-1; maybe TRBD1 (5 bases). Germline V gene sequence: CDR1 SGHTA, CDR2 FQGNSA. Trimming stripped 5 bases from V and 1 base from J, with 20 bases between. The CDR3 covers 17 residues. CDR3 residues: CASSPLRVGMWNTEAFF. CDR3 in DNA: TGTGCCAGCAGCCCCCTCAGGGTAGGCATGTGGAACACTGAAGCTTTCTTT.

V gene TRBV5-4 combines with J gene TRBJ2-3; no reliable D call. Germline-derived CDR1 and CDR2 are SGHNT and YYREEE (reference sequence). The V end lost 4 bases, the J end lost 3 bases, and 9 bases lay between the germline ends. There are 13 residues in the CDR3. In DNA, the CDR3 is TGTGCCAGCAGCCCTCAAGCAACAGATACGCAGTATTTT. The encoded protein is CASSPQATDTQYF.

This clone came up once. This chain uses TRBV7-2 with TRBJ2-1; 7 bases are a match to TRBD1. Germline V gene lookup returns CDR1 SGHTA and CDR2 FQGNSA. This CDR3 region has 14 residues. The J segment lost 5 bases and the V segment lost 6 bases, leaving 7 bases of the junction unmatched. CDR3 residues: CASSQTGPHNEQFF. CDR3 in DNA: TGTGCCAGCAGTCAGACAGGGCCACACAATGAGCAGTTCTTC.

The chain has TRBV27 and TRBJ1-2; D perhaps matches TRBD1 (5 bases). V was clipped by 5 bases and J by 5 bases, with 12 bases between them. Germline V lookup: CDR1 MNHEY, CDR2 SMNVEV (reference sequence). The CDR3 sequence is 13 residues long. CDR3 DNA sequence: TGTGCCAGCAGTCCCGGGGGGGAGTATGGCTACACCTTC. The encoded protein is CASSPGGEYGYTF.

The chain is built from TRBV6-5 and TRBJ2-2, with TRBD1 identical over 8 bases. The CDR3 totals 14 residues. Per the germline V gene, CDR1 is MNHEY and CDR2 is SVGAGI. V was clipped by 6 bases and J by 7 bases; unmatched bases: 7. Here the CDR3 DNA reads TGTGCCAGCAGCCGGACAGGGACCTACGGGGAGCTGTTTTTT. Translation gives CASSRTGTYGELFF.

The chain couples TRBV12-5 to TRBJ2-5, with 8 bases fitting TRBD1. CDR3 size: 13 residues. V lost 4 bases, J lost 6 bases, and 4 bases stayed unmatched. Germline assignment: CDR1 LGHNT and CDR2 FRNRAP. CDR3 loop: CASGSGQGKTQYF. CDR3 sequence (DNA): TGTGCTAGTGGTTCTGGACAGGGAAAGACCCAGTACTTC.

On this clone itself: Other nucleotide sequences from this sample produce the same CDR3. This sequence joins TRBV7-3 and TRBJ2-1, with 12 nucleotides matching TRBD2. The length of the CDR3 is 15 residues. From germline, CDR1 is SGHTA and CDR2 FQGTGA. V trimming: 1 base; J trimming: 9 bases; junction bases outside the gene matches: 4. This chain's CDR3 is CASSLRLAGAGEQFF. CDR3 nucleotides: TGTGCCAGCAGCTTAAGACTAGCGGGAGCGGGTGAGCAGTTCTTC.

The genes are TRBV18 and TRBJ1-2; D remains unclear. This CDR3 region has 13 residues. Germline values: CDR1 KGHSH, CDR2 LQKENI. The ends were cut back, 3 bases at V and 2 bases at J, with 7 bases in the middle. The CDR3, as DNA: TGTGCCAGCTCACCTGCCCTAAACTATGGCTACACCTTC. Translated, it gives CASSPALNYGYTF.

The V and J genes are TRBV6-5 and TRBJ1-1; D is unclear. Germline V gives CDR1 MNHEY, CDR2 SVGAGI. This CDR3 is 15 amino acids long. Trimming cost V 2 bases and J 1 base, with 11 bases left between them. The CDR3 DNA follows: TGTGCCAGCAGTTACCCGACCATACCGAACACTGAAGCTTTCTTT. Its protein is CASSYPTIPNTEAFF.

In this sample, this clone turned up once. CDR3 region: CASGLTGKFPYEQYF. The CDR3 bases are TGCGCCAGCGGACTGACAGGGAAGTTTCCCTACGAGCAGTACTTC. This chain joins TRBV5-1 and TRBJ2-7; 7 nucleotides line up with TRBD1. CDR1 is SGHRS and CDR2 is YFSETQ in the germline V gene. V lost 7 bases, J lost 2 bases, and 12 bases stayed unmatched. The CDR3 contains 15 residues.

The chain links TRBV28 to TRBJ1-5, with D uncertain. V was clipped by 5 bases and J by 0 bases, with 8 bases between them. The CDR3 has 14 residues. CDR1 MDHEN and CDR2 SYDVKM come from the germline V gene. The chain's CDR3 is CASSRIVSNQPQHF. In DNA, the CDR3 is TGTGCCAGCAGTCGAATAGTTAGCAATCAGCCCCAGCATTTT.

CDR3 DNA: TGTGCCAGTAGTATAGTTGGTAGAAATGGCTACACCTTC. This encodes CASSIVGRNGYTF. The gene calls are TRBV19 and TRBJ1-2; D is unresolved. CDR1 and CDR2 (germline): LNHDA, SQIVND (reference sequence). The CDR3 spans 13 residues. Trimming took 1 base from V and 6 from J, leaving 9 bases between them.